These T cell receptor beta chains were read from a single sample in a study of T-cell reconstitution after alpha-beta-depleted transplantation in children. TCRdb analysed the PCR reads with MiXCR anew, one entry per CDR3 protein. The data hold hundreds of thousands of distinct CDR3 sequences, with 16% observed a single time. The specimen was PBMCs, mostly from graft donor cells, collected 360 days after TCRalphabeta/CD19-depleted stem cell transplant. These receptors all stem from a male patient younger than 18 who had a stem cell transplant for acute lymphoblastic leukemia, so the T cells may come from the graft donor. CDR3s include the opening cysteine and the closing phenylalanine or tryptophan. A D gene is named only where the DNA matches it firmly. Only some rows state a clone size, as once, few, many or a class for expanded clones.

j_call clone_size d_call v_call cdr3_aa cdr3_nt
TRBJ1-3 few . TRBV7-9 CASSFYLQGGNTIYF TGTGCCAGCAGCTTTTATCTACAAGGGGGAAACACCATATATTTT
TRBJ1-2 few TRBD1 TRBV30 CAWSGQGISYTF TGTGCCTGGAGTGGACAGGGTATAAGCTACACCTTC
TRBJ1-1 . . TRBV10-3 CAISESQGKNTEAFF TGTGCCATCAGTGAGTCGCAGGGTAAGAACACTGAAGCTTTCTTT
TRBJ1-1 few . TRBV5-1 CASSLVQLMNTEAFF TGCGCCAGCAGCTTGGTACAGCTAATGAACACTGAAGCTTTCTTT
TRBJ1-2 few . TRBV29-1 CSLYRDLREGYTF TGCAGCCTGTACAGGGACCTTCGGGAGGGCTACACCTTC
TRBJ2-7 many . TRBV29-1 CSVTTGLYEQYF TGCAGCGTTACCACAGGCCTCTACGAGCAGTACTTC
TRBJ1-5 few . TRBV29-1 CSVASGDQPQHF TGCAGCGTTGCTTCAGGGGATCAGCCCCAGCATTTT
TRBJ1-1 . TRBD1 TRBV5-1 CASSSDRGRRPFF TGCGCCAGCAGCTCGGACAGGGGGCGACGGCCTTTCTTT
TRBJ1-1 . TRBD1 TRBV18 CASSLLPRDRGAFF TGTGCCAGCTCACTCCTACCTAGGGACAGGGGAGCTTTCTTT
TRBJ1-1 few TRBD1 TRBV2 CASSEGRTGWTTEAFF TGTGCCAGCAGTGAAGGTCGGACAGGGTGGACCACTGAAGCTTTCTTT
TRBJ1-3 . . TRBV29-1 CSVFGGTGNTIYF TGCAGCGTGTTCGGGGGGACTGGAAACACCATATATTTT
TRBJ1-1 many . TRBV7-9 CASTPGHPNTEAFF TGTGCCAGCACCCCGGGACATCCAAACACTGAAGCTTTCTTT
TRBJ1-5 . TRBD1 TRBV5-1 CASSWYRGGQPQHF TGCGCCAGCAGCTGGTACAGGGGGGGCCAGCCCCAGCATTTT
TRBJ1-4 few TRBD1 TRBV5-1 CASSLIPTGAEKLFF TGCGCCAGCAGCTTGATCCCTACAGGGGCAGAAAAACTGTTTTTT
TRBJ2-1 . . TRBV7-8 CASSLAEQGLYNEQFF TGTGCCAGCAGCTTAGCGGAACAGGGCCTTTACAATGAGCAGTTCTTC
TRBJ2-5 . . TRBV7-8 CASIPSRRGRKETQYF TGTGCCAGCATACCTTCGAGGAGGGGTCGGAAAGAGACCCAGTACTTC
TRBJ2-3 many TRBD2 TRBV5-1 CASSLGTSGTDTQYF TGTGCCAGCAGTTTAGGGACTAGCGGCACAGATACGCAGTATTTT
TRBJ1-1 few . TRBV19 CASSILVNTEAFF TGTGCCAGTAGTATACTGGTGAACACTGAAGCTTTCTTT
TRBJ2-3 . TRBD2 TRBV25-1 CASSLKKGLAGGGGTDTQYF TGTGCCAGCAGTTTAAAAAAGGGACTAGCGGGAGGGGGGGGCACAGATACGCAGTATTTT
TRBJ2-6 many . TRBV27 CASSLMGAGANVLTF TGTGCCAGCAGTTTGATGGGCGCTGGGGCCAACGTCCTGACTTTC
TRBJ2-1 few TRBD1 TRBV7-9 CASSNRDRAYNEQFF TGTGCCAGCAGCAACCGGGACAGGGCGTACAATGAGCAGTTCTTC
TRBJ1-2 . . TRBV7-9 CASSLFRDGYTF TGTGCCAGCAGCTTATTCAGGGATGGCTACACCTTC
TRBJ1-6 few TRBD1 TRBV18 CASSPPGTGTSYNSPLHF TGTGCCAGCTCACCACCCGGGACAGGGACTTCTTATAATTCACCCCTCCACTTT
TRBJ2-7 . . TRBV7-8 CASSLEADPSYEQYF TGTGCCAGCAGCTTAGAAGCGGACCCTTCCTACGAGCAGTACTTC
TRBJ2-1 few TRBD2 TRBV4-2 CASSQLLAGGLRDEQFF TGTGCCAGCAGCCAGTTACTAGCGGGAGGGCTGCGGGATGAGCAGTTCTTC
TRBJ2-3 many . TRBV12-3/TRBV12-4 CASSLRRDTQYF TGTGCCAGCAGTTTGAGGCGGGATACGCAGTATTTT
TRBJ2-2 many TRBD2 TRBV12-3/TRBV12-4 CASSSGLAGGLTGELFF TGTGCCAGCAGCTCGGGACTAGCGGGAGGTTTGACCGGGGAGCTGTTTTTT
TRBJ2-7 few . TRBV19 CASSILGLSYEQYF TGTGCCAGTAGTATATTGGGTCTTAGCTACGAGCAGTACTTC
TRBJ2-7 . . TRBV5-5 CATKNRYEQYF TGTGCCACCAAAAACAGATACGAGCAGTACTTC
TRBJ1-1 few . TRBV5-1 CASSEAGLNTEAFF TGCGCCAGCAGCGAGGCAGGGCTGAACACTGAAGCTTTCTTT
TRBJ1-5 few . TRBV4-1 CASSQAGPYSNQPQHF TGCGCCAGCAGCCAGGCGGGGCCTTATAGCAATCAGCCCCAGCATTTT
TRBJ1-2 few . TRBV9 CASSVVTDNYGYTF TGTGCCAGCAGCGTAGTTACGGATAACTATGGCTACACCTTC
TRBJ2-3 few . TRBV20-1 CSAYFPDTQYF TGCAGTGCTTACTTCCCAGATACGCAGTATTTT
TRBJ1-1 few TRBD1 TRBV2 CASSPNRGRGKAFF TGTGCCAGCAGCCCCAACAGGGGGCGGGGGAAAGCTTTCTTT
TRBJ2-3 . TRBD2 TRBV20-1 CSARELAGSADTQYF TGCAGTGCTAGAGAACTAGCGGGATCCGCAGATACGCAGTATTTT
TRBJ2-5 . TRBD2 TRBV29-1 CSVDRTSGQETQYF TGCAGCGTTGATCGGACTAGCGGCCAAGAGACCCAGTACTTC
TRBJ2-5 . . TRBV12-5 CASGLGSAGAFQETQYF TGTGCTAGTGGTTTGGGCTCGGCAGGGGCTTTTCAAGAGACCCAGTACTTC
TRBJ2-7 . TRBD1 TRBV6-1 CASSGRDRVDLRRYEQYF TGTGCCAGCAGTGGCCGGGACAGGGTCGATCTGAGACGCTACGAGCAGTACTTC
TRBJ2-5 . TRBD2 TRBV5-1 CASSLALAGFGETQYF TGCGCCAGCAGCTTGGCCTTAGCGGGATTTGGGGAGACCCAGTACTTC
TRBJ2-7 few TRBD2 TRBV7-8 CASSWGAETSFYEQYF TGTGCCAGCAGCTGGGGAGCTGAGACTAGCTTTTACGAGCAGTACTTC
TRBJ1-5 . . TRBV7-2 CASSLGPPRGPQHF TGTGCCAGCAGCTTAGGCCCTCCCCGGGGGCCCCAGCATTTT
TRBJ1-2 . . TRBV4-2 CASSQDRAGAYGYTF TGTGCCAGCAGCCAAGATCGGGCGGGGGCTTATGGCTACACCTTC
TRBJ2-5 few TRBD1 TRBV7-2 CASSDQGARGETQYF TGTGCCAGCAGCGATCAGGGGGCTCGGGGGGAGACCCAGTACTTC
TRBJ1-1 few TRBD1 TRBV5-1 CATKRQGAGDEAFF TGCGCCACCAAACGACAGGGGGCTGGGGATGAAGCTTTCTTT
TRBJ2-3 . . TRBV3-1 CASSLLGRLSTDTQYF TGTGCCAGCAGCCTGCTCGGGAGACTAAGCACAGATACGCAGTATTTT
TRBJ2-5 few . TRBV12-3/TRBV12-4 CASRQDPTQETQYF TGTGCCAGCAGGCAGGATCCAACCCAAGAGACCCAGTACTTC
TRBJ2-7 many . TRBV27 CASSLKRSSYEQYF TGTGCCAGCAGTTTAAAGAGGAGCTCCTACGAGCAGTACTTC
TRBJ1-2 . TRBD1 TRBV15 CATSRVGTGLDGYTF TGTGCCACCAGCAGAGTTGGGACAGGACTAGATGGCTACACCTTC
TRBJ1-5 many TRBD1 TRBV27 CASSIHDRGRNQPQHF TGTGCCAGCAGTATCCATGACAGGGGCCGAAATCAGCCCCAGCATTTT
TRBJ2-1 few TRBD2 TRBV15 CATSRERAGGSNEQFF TGTGCCACCAGCAGAGAACGGGCGGGAGGGAGCAATGAGCAGTTCTTC
TRBJ2-1 few . TRBV3-1 CASSQQRSPYNEQFF TGTGCCAGCAGCCAACAACGCTCACCCTACAATGAGCAGTTCTTC
TRBJ2-3 . . TRBV6-1 CASSTLRQPLTTDTQYF TGTGCCAGCAGTACCTTGCGGCAGCCATTGACCACAGATACGCAGTATTTT
TRBJ2-1 few . TRBV6-5 CASSYFGGLDNEQFF TGTGCCAGCAGTTACTTCGGGGGACTTGACAATGAGCAGTTCTTC